One sample yielded the 5 T cell receptor beta chains listed below, sequenced in a study of regulatory T cells in long-lasting Graves disease. The time point: newly diagnosed GD, antithyroid drugs for less than 3 months. PBMCs provided the RNA from which the TCR library was made. iRepertoire HTBI primers and Arm-PCR of CDR3 regions built TCR beta libraries. MiXCR, applied by TCRdb to the multiplex PCR reads, yields one record per CDR3 protein. The sample shows some 200,000 distinct CDR3 sequences, approximately 19% of them seen only once. These same records also appear under a second study, on T cells in Graves' hyperthyroidism and ophthalmopathy.

This specimen was peripheral blood mononuclear cells (PBMCs), taken at new diagnosis, from a patient treated with antithyroid drugs. The receptor set was obtained from a woman younger than 45 with Graves disease.

The chain couples TRBV19 to TRBJ2-1; TRBD2 is a possible D gene (6 bases). V was clipped by 4 bases and J by 7 bases, with 14 bases between them. This CDR3 contains 14 residues. Germline CDR1 LNHDA, CDR2 SQIVND (reference sequence). CDR3 loop: CASSTSGDLNEQFF. The CDR3, as DNA: TGTGCCAGTAGTACCTCGGGAGATTTGAATGAGCAGTTCTTC.

In its sample, this clonotype was seen many times. This chain joins TRBV7-2 and TRBJ1-1, with D possibly being TRBD1 (6 bases). Trimming removed 2 bases at V and 5 bases at J, with 15 bases between. The CDR3 covers 15 residues. Germline V gene lookup returns CDR1 SGHTA and CDR2 FQGNSA. The CDR3 loop is CASSLIGGMDTEAFF. The DNA of the CDR3 is TGTGCCAGCAGCTTAATCGGGGGCATGGATACTGAAGCTTTCTTT.

This clonotype was recorded many times. The V call is TRBV12-3 or TRBV12-4, the J call TRBJ2-3; D uncertain. The V end was cut by 2 bases, the J end by 1 base, with 13 bases between. The CDR3 is 16 residues long. CDR3 in amino acids: CASSLIRSYGTDTQYF. CDR3 DNA sequence: TGTGCCAGCAGTTTAATCAGGTCATATGGCACAGATACGCAGTATTTT.

The sample holds many counts of this clonotype. The rearrangement links TRBV20-1 to TRBJ2-5, with a possible D match to TRBD2 (6 bases). Trimming shortened V by 5 bases and J by 9 bases, and 16 bases separated the two germline ends. The CDR3 extends over 12 amino acids. CDR1 DFQATT and CDR2 SNEGSKA come from the germline V gene (reference sequence). The CDR3, as DNA: TGCAGTGCTGGAGGGTTTTCGGGGGCCCAGTACTTC. Protein sequence: CSAGGFSGAQYF.

The chain combines TRBV2 with TRBJ2-7, with 8 bases aligning to TRBD1. V was clipped by 6 bases and J by 4 bases; unmatched bases: 8. Per the germline V gene, CDR1 is SNHLY and CDR2 is FYNNEI. The CDR3 runs 14 residues. CDR3 loop: CASRAGQGTYEQYF. Here the CDR3 DNA reads TGTGCCAGCAGGGCTGGACAGGGAACGTACGAGCAGTACTTC.